The 4 T cell receptor beta chains in this list originate from one sample, sequenced in a study of blood T cell repertoires in COVID-19. Profiled with immunoSEQ multiplex PCR; TCRdb holds only in-frame clones, not every one. The repertoire consists of approximately 170,000 clones, with 65% to 85% occurring once and the leading ten covering around 10%. Specimen: peripheral blood. The receptors were sampled from a man in his fifties or sixties with active or convalescent COVID-19.

The gene calls are TRBV5-4 and TRBJ2-1, with 10 bases that match TRBD1. The germline V gene encodes CDR1 SGHNT and CDR2 YYREEE (reference sequence). V shed 4 bases, J shed 3 bases, and the junction held 4 bases outside the gene matches. CDR3 length: 15 amino acids. DNA for the CDR3: TGTGCCAGCAGCGGGGACAGGGGATTCTACAATGAGCAGTTCTTC. Its protein is CASSGDRGFYNEQFF. Together with reference TRBV5-4 and TRBJ2-1, the CDR3 gives the full variable domain: ETGVTQSPTHLIKTRGQQVTLRCSSQSGHNTVSWYQQALGQGPQFIFQYYREEENGRGNFPPRFSGLQFPNYSSELNVNALELDDSALYLCASSGDRGFYNEQFFGPGTRLTVL.

The CDR3 bases are TGTGCCAGCAGTTCGACAGCGTCAAACACTGAAGCTTTCTTT. Translation: CASSSTASNTEAFF. The chain links TRBV6-5 to TRBJ1-1; possible D gene TRBD1, 5 bases. This CDR3 is 14 amino acids long. Germline assignment: CDR1 MNHEY and CDR2 SVGAGI. Deletions cut 4 bases from V and 2 bases from J, with 11 bases between.

The rearrangement uses TRBV11-3 and TRBJ2-3, with 12 nucleotides matching TRBD2. The J segment lost 8 bases and the V segment lost 5 bases, leaving 8 bases of the junction unmatched. Germline V gene data show CDR1 as SGHNT and CDR2 as YENEEA. This CDR3 is built from 15 residues. In nucleotides, the CDR3 is TGTGCCAGCAGCCGGGGACTAGCGGGCCTGGGTACGCAGTATTTT. As protein: CASSRGLAGLGTQYF.

V gene TRBV2 combines with J gene TRBJ1-2; 8 nucleotides match TRBD1. CDR3 length: 16 residues. The ends lost 1 base at V and 4 bases at J; junction bases unmatched: 8. Germline V lookup: CDR1 SNHLY, CDR2 FYNNEI. The CDR3 sequence: CASSEGPGQASYGYTF. The CDR3 DNA reads TGTGCCAGCAGTGAAGGGCCGGGACAGGCAAGCTATGGCTACACCTTC.